This T cell receptor beta chain was profiled in a study of shared clonotypes between healthy human individuals. V was pared by 2 bases and J by 0 bases, with 8 bases between. CDR1 is MNHEY and CDR2 is SVGAGI in the germline V gene. CDR3 length equals 15 residues. Measured with immunoSEQ multiplex PCR; TCRdb has only the in-frame clones, and not every one. The sample records fewer than 650,000 clones, around three quarters being singletons. The V call is TRBV6-5, the J call TRBJ2-1; D call uncertain. The source of this sequence is a woman in her thirties or forties in good health. Some clones in this sample may be carry-over from other donors' samples. The sequencing input was PBMCs. The CDR3 DNA sequence: TGTGCCAGCAGTTACAAGAGAAACTCCTACAATGAGCAGTTCTTC. Its translation: CASSYKRNSYNEQFF.